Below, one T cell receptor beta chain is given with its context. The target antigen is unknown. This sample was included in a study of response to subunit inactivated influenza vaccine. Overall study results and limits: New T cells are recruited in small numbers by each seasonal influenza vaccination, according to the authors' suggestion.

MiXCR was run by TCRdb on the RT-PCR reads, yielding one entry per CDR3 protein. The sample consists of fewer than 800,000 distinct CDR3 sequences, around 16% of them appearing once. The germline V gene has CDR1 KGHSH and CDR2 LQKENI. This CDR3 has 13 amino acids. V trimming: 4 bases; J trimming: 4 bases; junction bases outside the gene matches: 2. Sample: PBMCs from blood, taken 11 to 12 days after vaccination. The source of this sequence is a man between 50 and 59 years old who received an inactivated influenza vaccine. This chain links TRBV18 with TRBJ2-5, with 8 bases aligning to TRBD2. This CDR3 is CASSRTSGETQYF. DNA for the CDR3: TGTGCCAGCTCACGCACTAGCGGAGAGACCCAGTACTTC.